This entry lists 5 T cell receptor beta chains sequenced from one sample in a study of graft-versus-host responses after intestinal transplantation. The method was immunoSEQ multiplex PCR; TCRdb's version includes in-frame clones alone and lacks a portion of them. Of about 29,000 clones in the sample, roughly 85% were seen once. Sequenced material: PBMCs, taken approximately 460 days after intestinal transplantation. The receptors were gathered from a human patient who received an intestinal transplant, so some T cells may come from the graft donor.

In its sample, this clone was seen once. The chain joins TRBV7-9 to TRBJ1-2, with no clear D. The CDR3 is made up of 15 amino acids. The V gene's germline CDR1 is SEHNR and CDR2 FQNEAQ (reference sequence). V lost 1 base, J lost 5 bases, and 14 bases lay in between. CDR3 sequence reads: CASSLVGRSWYGYTF. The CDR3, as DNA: TGTGCCAGCAGCTTAGTAGGTCGGAGTTGGTATGGCTACACCTTC.

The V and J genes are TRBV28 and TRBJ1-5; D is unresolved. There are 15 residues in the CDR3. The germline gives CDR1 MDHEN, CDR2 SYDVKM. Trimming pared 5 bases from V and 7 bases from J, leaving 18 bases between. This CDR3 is CASSRSQVPRQPQHF. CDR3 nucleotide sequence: TGTGCCAGCAGTCGCAGTCAGGTTCCTCGGCAGCCCCAGCATTTT.

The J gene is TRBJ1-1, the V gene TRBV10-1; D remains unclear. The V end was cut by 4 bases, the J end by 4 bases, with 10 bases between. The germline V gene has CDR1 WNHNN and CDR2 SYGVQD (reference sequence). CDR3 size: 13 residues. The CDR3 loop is CASSVGSGTEAFF. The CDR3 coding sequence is TGCGCCAGCAGTGTGGGGAGCGGCACTGAAGCTTTCTTT.

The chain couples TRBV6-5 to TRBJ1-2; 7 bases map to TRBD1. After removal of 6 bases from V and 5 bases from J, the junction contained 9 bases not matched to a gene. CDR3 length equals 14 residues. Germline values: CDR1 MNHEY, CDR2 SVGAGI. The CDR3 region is CASSPLPGQYGYTF. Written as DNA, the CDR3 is TGTGCCAGCAGCCCCCTTCCGGGACAGTATGGCTACACCTTC.

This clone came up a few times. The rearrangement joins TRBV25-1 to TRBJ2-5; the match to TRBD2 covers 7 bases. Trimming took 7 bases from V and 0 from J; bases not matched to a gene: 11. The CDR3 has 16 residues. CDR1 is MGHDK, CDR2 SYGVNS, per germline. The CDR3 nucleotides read TGTGCCAGCACCCGGGGGGACTATTGGTACCAAGAGACCCAGTACTTC. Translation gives CASTRGDYWYQETQYF.